This entry describes one T cell receptor (beta chain). The target antigen is unknown. The record originates from a study of T-cell reconstitution after alpha-beta-depleted transplantation in children. Study-wide results and limits: Some patients owed their high day-60 TCRbeta diversity to surviving recipient T cells and thymic progenitors. After one year, T-cell counts and TCRbeta diversity mostly came from new T cells.

This sample's TCRbeta library carried unique molecular identifier barcodes. Using its own MiXCR run on the PCR reads, TCRdb lists one record per CDR3 protein. The sample has hundreds of thousands of distinct CDR3 sequences; about 15% are singletons. The TCR was taken from a male patient under 18 who had a stem cell transplant for acute lymphoblastic leukemia, so the T cells may come from the graft donor. Source: PBMCs, mostly from graft donor cells, taken 360 days after TCRalphabeta/CD19-depleted stem cell transplant.

CDR3 DNA sequence: TGTGCCAGCAGGCTTGGTGGGACAGGGCTATGGAATGAGCAGTTCTTC. Its translation is CASRLGGTGLWNEQFF. The chain joins TRBV28 to TRBJ2-1; 9 bases match TRBD1. The V gene end was trimmed by 6 bases and the J gene end by 7 bases; junction bases not matched to a gene: 13. Germline CDR1 is MDHEN and CDR2 is SYDVKM. The CDR3 covers 16 residues.